The next 15 T cell receptor beta chains were all read from a single sample in a study of siplizumab effects on memory and regulatory T cells. Clones were sequenced by immunoSEQ multiplex PCR, and TCRdb holds only the in-frame ones, with some missing. The table includes 90,000 to 150,000 clones, around 93% detected once. The sequenced sample consisted of non-Treg CD4+ T cells sorted from blood. These receptors all stem from a human donor in good health.

The chain joins TRBV6-1 to TRBJ2-5, with D hard to call. Germline CDR1 MNHNS, CDR2 SASEGT. V lost 6 bases to trimming and J lost 1 base, with 9 bases between them. The CDR3 loop spans 13 amino acids. CDR3 residues: CASSARSQETQYF. CDR3 bases: TGTGCCAGCAGCGCAAGGAGCCAAGAGACCCAGTACTTC.

The V call is TRBV12-5, the J call TRBJ1-5; D may be TRBD1 (5 bases). Per germline, CDR1 LGHNT and CDR2 FRNRAP. The V end was cut by 6 bases, the J end by 0 bases, with 9 bases between. The CDR3 consists of 14 residues. CDR3 protein: CASGYGGSNQPQHF. Here the CDR3 DNA reads TGTGCTAGTGGCTACGGGGGTAGCAATCAGCCCCAGCATTTT.

This chain connects TRBV4-1 to TRBJ2-7; D is unclear. CDR3 length equals 12 residues. Germline CDR1 MGHRA, CDR2 YSYEKL. V was pared by 5 bases and J by 7 bases, with 12 bases between. CDR3 nucleotides: TGCGCCAGCAGCAACCGGAACGGGGAGCAGTACTTC. This encodes CASSNRNGEQYF.

The chain has TRBV4-1 and TRBJ1-5, with 11 bases fitting TRBD1. CDR1 MGHRA and CDR2 YSYEKL come from the germline V gene. The CDR3 spans 18 residues. Trimming took 4 bases from V and 2 from J; bases not matched to a gene: 10. The CDR3 loop reads CASSLSGQGEGGNQPQHF. Written as DNA, the CDR3 is TGCGCCAGCAGCCTGTCGGGACAGGGGGAGGGTGGCAATCAGCCCCAGCATTTT.

V and J are TRBV19 and TRBJ1-2; no firm D call. The V gene's germline CDR1 is LNHDA and CDR2 SQIVND (reference sequence). Trimming took 9 bases from V and 1 from J, leaving 12 bases between them. The CDR3 has 13 residues. CDR3 DNA: TGTGCCAGCCAACAGCAATTTAACTATGGCTACACCTTC. Its protein is CASQQQFNYGYTF. The entire variable domain, with the rest obtained from reference TRBV19 and TRBJ1-2, is as follows: DGGITQSPKYLFRKEGQNVTLSCEQNLNHDAMYWYRQDPGQGLRLIYYSQIVNDFQKGDIAEGYSVSREKKESFPLTVTSAQKNPTAFYLCASQQQFNYGYTFGSGTRLTVV.

This chain connects TRBV5-1 to TRBJ1-2; 7 bases match TRBD1. Trimming removed 3 bases from V and 4 bases from J; junction bases left unmatched: 3. CDR1 is SGHRS and CDR2 is YFSETQ in the germline V gene. The length of the CDR3 is 13 residues. CDR3 bases: TGCGCCAGCAGCTCGACAGGGCTCTATGGCTACACCTTC. Encoded protein: CASSSTGLYGYTF.

The rearrangement links TRBV5-1 to TRBJ2-1; D is undetermined. Germline CDR1 is SGHRS and CDR2 is YFSETQ. This CDR3 is built from 14 residues. Between the trimmed V and J ends, which lost 3 bases and 10 bases, there was a span of 17 bases. The CDR3 reads CASSSPSSSREQFF. In DNA, the CDR3 is TGCGCCAGCAGCTCGCCGAGTAGTAGTCGGGAGCAGTTCTTC. Full variable domain (outside the CDR3, taken from reference TRBV5-1 and TRBJ2-1): KAGVTQTPRYLIKTRGQQVTLSCSPISGHRSVSWYQQTPGQGLQFLFEYFSETQRNKGNFPGRFSGRQFSNSRSEMNVSTLELGDSALYLCASSSPSSSREQFFGPGTRLTVL.

The genes are TRBV18 and TRBJ1-2; D is unclear. The CDR3 is 14 amino acids. Germline V CDR1 and CDR2: KGHSH, LQKENI. Trimming pared 2 bases from V and 2 bases from J, leaving 9 bases between. CDR3 region: CASSPKADNYGYTF. The CDR3 DNA follows: TGTGCCAGCTCACCAAAAGCAGACAACTATGGCTACACCTTC.

V and J are TRBV7-9 and TRBJ1-2; D not resolved. Germline V gene lookup returns CDR1 SEHNR and CDR2 FQNEAQ (reference sequence). The V end was cut by 5 bases, the J end by 0 bases, with 10 bases between. This CDR3 contains 14 residues. The CDR3 sequence is CASSLFEPNYGYTF. Here the CDR3 DNA reads TGTGCCAGCAGCCTGTTTGAGCCTAACTATGGCTACACCTTC.

This rearrangement joins TRBV5-4 to TRBJ1-1, with D unclear. Germline CDR1 is SGHNT and CDR2 is YYREEE (reference sequence). V was shortened by 2 bases and J by 1 base, with 6 bases between the two germline ends. The CDR3 sequence is 13 residues long. CDR3 in amino acids: CASSFDGNTEAFF. The CDR3 nucleotides read TGTGCCAGCAGCTTTGACGGGAACACTGAAGCTTTCTTT. Full variable domain (missing parts from reference TRBV5-4 and TRBJ1-1): ETGVTQSPTHLIKTRGQQVTLRCSSQSGHNTVSWYQQALGQGPQFIFQYYREEENGRGNFPPRFSGLQFPNYSSELNVNALELDDSALYLCASSFDGNTEAFFGQGTRLTVV.

The CDR3 is CAWRLAGGWDTQYF. CDR3 coding DNA: TGTGCCTGGAGACTAGCGGGGGGCTGGGATACGCAGTATTTT. This chain connects TRBV30 to TRBJ2-3, with 12 bases identical to TRBD2. The CDR3 sequence is 14 residues long. Germline V lookup: CDR1 GTSNPN, CDR2 SVGIG (reference sequence). V shed 3 bases, J shed 6 bases, and the junction held 4 bases outside the gene matches. The variable domain in full, completed from reference TRBV30 and TRBJ2-3, reads SQTIHQWPATLVQPVGSPLSLECTVEGTSNPNLYWYRQAAGRGLQLLFYSVGIGQISSEVPQNLSASRPQDRQFILSSKKLLLSDSGFYLCAWRLAGGWDTQYFGPGTRLTVL.

V gene TRBV11-2 combines with J gene TRBJ1-1; a weak D match, TRBD1 (5 bases). This CDR3 has 14 amino acids. Germline loops: CDR1 SGHAT, CDR2 FQNNGV. The ends were cut back, 7 bases at V and 4 bases at J, with 16 bases in the middle. This chain's CDR3 is CASNRGVRSTEAFF. DNA of the CDR3: TGTGCCAGCAACCGGGGGGTTCGTAGCACTGAAGCTTTCTTT.

Here the CDR3 reads CASSLATEAFF. As DNA, the CDR3 is TGTGCCAGCAGCTTAGCGACTGAAGCTTTCTTT. The rearrangement uses TRBV7-2 and TRBJ1-1; D is unclear. The CDR3 consists of 11 residues. In germline, CDR1 is SGHTA, CDR2 FQGNSA. Trimming left V 0 bases short and J 5 bases short, with 1 base between. The full variable domain, rest sourced from reference TRBV7-2 and TRBJ1-1, is GAGVSQSPSNKVTEKGKDVELRCDPISGHTALYWYRQSLGQGLEFLIYFQGNSAPDKSGLPSDRFSAERTGGSVSTLTIQRTQQEDSAVYLCASSLATEAFFGQGTRLTVV.

The J gene is TRBJ1-1, the V gene TRBV5-1; possible D gene TRBD1, 6 bases. Germline assignment: CDR1 SGHRS and CDR2 YFSETQ. V was pared by 4 bases and J by 0 bases, with 31 bases between. The CDR3 sequence is 21 residues long. CDR3 coding DNA: TGCGCCAGCAGCCTTCCCGGACAGCGGCACCTCTCTCAAACTATGAACACTGAAGCTTTCTTT. Its protein is CASSLPGQRHLSQTMNTEAFF.

The gene calls are TRBV28 and TRBJ1-2; TRBD1 aligns across 10 bases. Germline lookup yields CDR1 MDHEN and CDR2 SYDVKM. The CDR3 is 13 residues long. After removal of 5 bases from V and 7 bases from J, the junction contained 4 bases not matched to a gene. This CDR3 reads CASSPGTGAGYTF. The CDR3 DNA reads TGTGCCAGCAGTCCCGGGACAGGGGCTGGCTACACCTTC.